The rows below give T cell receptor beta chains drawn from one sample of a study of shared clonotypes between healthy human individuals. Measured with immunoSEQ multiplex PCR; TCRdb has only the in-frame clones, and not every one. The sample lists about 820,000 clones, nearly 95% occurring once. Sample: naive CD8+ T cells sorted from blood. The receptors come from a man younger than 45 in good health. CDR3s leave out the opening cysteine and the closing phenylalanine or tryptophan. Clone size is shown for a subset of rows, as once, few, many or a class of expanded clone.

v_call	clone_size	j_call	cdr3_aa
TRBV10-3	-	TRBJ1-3	AISETGGTGNTIY
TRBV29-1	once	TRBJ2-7	SVAGETYEQY
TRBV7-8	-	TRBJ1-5	ASSHLQGARDQPQH
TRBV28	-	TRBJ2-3	ASSLGIDTQY
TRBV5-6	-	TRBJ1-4	ASKFEEDEKLF
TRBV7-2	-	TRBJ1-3	ASSLSTGPGNTIY
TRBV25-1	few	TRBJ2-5	ASSESGGRNQETQY
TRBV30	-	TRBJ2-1	AWSVTVFNEQF
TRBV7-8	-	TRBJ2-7	ASSGLGTPEQY
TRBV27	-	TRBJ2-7	ASSLSDMGYEQY
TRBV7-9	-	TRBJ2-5	ASSFPGQTRETQY
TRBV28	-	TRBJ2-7	ASSSRSLLTSGSSYEQY
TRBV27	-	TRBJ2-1	ASSLSRTGVNEQF
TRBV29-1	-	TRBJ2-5	SVTGTSGSGRQETQY
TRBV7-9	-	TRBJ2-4	ASSAPFLGNIQY
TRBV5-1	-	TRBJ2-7	ASSLGSAGNHYEQY